These T cell receptor beta chains were read from a single sample in a study of cytomegalovirus exposure and HLA in healthy donors. Sequenced by immunoSEQ multiplex PCR; TCRdb stores in-frame clones only, minus some. The sample lists around 240,000 clones, roughly 87% occurring once. Sequenced input: PBMCs. These receptor sequences come from a woman in her 40s in good health and CMV-seropositive. The CDR3 runs from the conserved cysteine through the conserved F or W. D genes are given only for firm matches. Size tells how often a clone was seen (once, few, many) or the class of an expanded clone, and some rows leave it out.

NA	TRBJ2-1	TRBV7-2	NA	CASSPPGLSNEQFF	TGTGCCAGCAGCCCTCCGGGACTTTCCAATGAGCAGTTCTTC
once	TRBJ1-1	TRBV30	NA	CAWNRRRGTEAFF	TGTGCCTGGAATCGCCGGAGGGGCACTGAAGCTTTCTTT
NA	TRBJ2-7	TRBV9	NA	CASSVGQSSYEQYF	TGTGCCAGCAGCGTAGGGCAGTCTAGCTACGAGCAGTACTTC
NA	TRBJ1-2	TRBV7-3	NA	CASSLGTDIGYTF	TGTGCCAGCAGCTTAGGTACAGACATTGGCTACACCTTC
NA	TRBJ1-1	TRBV7-9	NA	CSSSLLGGNTEAFF	TGTTCCAGCAGCTTGCTGGGGGGAAACACTGAAGCTTTCTTT
NA	TRBJ2-3	TRBV28	TRBD2	CASSPPGSGRDTQYF	TGTGCCAGCAGCCCCCCCGGTAGCGGGAGAGATACGCAGTATTTT
NA	TRBJ1-1	TRBV7-9	TRBD1	CASSFGETGGTEAFF	TGTGCCAGCAGCTTTGGGGAAACAGGGGGCACTGAAGCTTTCTTT
NA	TRBJ2-7	TRBV23-1	TRBD1	CASSQSRLCVPRDRGPKEYEQYF	TGCGCCAGCAGTCAATCTCGATTATGTGTTCCCAGGGACAGGGGGCCGAAAGAATACGAGCAGTACTTC
NA	TRBJ1-4	TRBV7-9	NA	CASSFSVSGDNEKLFF	TGTGCCAGCAGCTTCTCGGTCTCAGGGGATAATGAAAAACTGTTTTTT
NA	TRBJ2-3	TRBV7-8	TRBD2	CASSPVAGGFSDTQYF	TGTGCCAGCAGCCCCGTAGCGGGAGGGTTTTCAGATACGCAGTATTTT
NA	TRBJ1-4	TRBV29-1	NA	CSVDRDTRGEKLFF	TGCAGCGTAGATCGGGACACCCGGGGTGAAAAACTGTTTTTT
NA	TRBJ2-7	TRBV7-3	TRBD1	CASSFGTGGSYEQYF	TGTGCCAGCAGCTTTGGGACAGGGGGCTCCTACGAGCAGTACTTC
NA	TRBJ2-1	TRBV5-8	NA	CASSLLTSRDLINEQFF	TGTGCCAGCAGCCTCCTCACTAGTCGCGATCTTATCAATGAGCAGTTCTTC
NA	TRBJ2-3	TRBV12-5	TRBD2	CASGPQGWGLAGGPADTQYF	TGTGCTAGTGGTCCACAAGGTTGGGGACTAGCGGGAGGGCCGGCAGATACGCAGTATTTT
NA	TRBJ1-1	TRBV5-1	NA	CASSEEAGTEAFF	TGCGCCAGCAGCGAGGAGGCAGGAACTGAAGCTTTCTTT
NA	TRBJ2-7	TRBV2	TRBD2	CASSDGGGQPYEQYF	TGTGCCAGCAGTGACGGCGGGGGGCAGCCCTACGAGCAGTACTTC
few	TRBJ2-7	TRBV4-3	TRBD1	CASSRQTGRDYEQYF	TGCGCCAGCAGCAGACAGACAGGGAGAGACTACGAGCAGTACTTC
NA	TRBJ1-2	TRBV19	TRBD1	CASTTDRIVYGYTF	TGTGCCAGTACCACGGACAGGATCGTCTATGGCTACACCTTC
NA	TRBJ1-1	TRBV11-1	NA	CASSLGEDTEAFF	TGTGCCAGCAGCCTCGGGGAGGACACTGAAGCTTTCTTT
NA	TRBJ1-5	TRBV4-3	NA	CASSPRRGTGQPQHF	TGCGCCAGCAGCCCCCGGCGGGGGACGGGTCAGCCCCAGCATTTT
NA	TRBJ2-7	TRBV5-1	NA	CASSLSGGLSYEQYF	TGCGCCAGCAGCTTAAGTGGCGGGCTGTCCTACGAGCAGTACTTC
NA	TRBJ2-2	TRBV29-1	NA	CSVAAGPKNTGELFF	TGCAGCGTTGCGGCGGGCCCTAAGAACACCGGGGAGCTGTTTTTT